These 25 T cell receptor beta chains share one sample of origin, sequenced in a study of CD8 T cells in ankylosing spondylitis. Antigens of these TCRs are unknown. TCRdb reprocessed the 5' RACE reads via MiXCR and lists one record per CDR3 protein. The sample gives a few hundred thousand distinct CDR3 sequences, 12% of which show up once; nearly 7% is in the top ten. Study-level findings and limits: A TCR beta motif made of eight highly homologous variants seemed typical of ankylosing spondylitis blood.

The sample taken for sequencing was blood, either unsorted or a sorted T cell fraction (not recorded which). These receptors all stem from a male donor with ankylosing spondylitis.

Here the CDR3 reads CASSQRFEANYGYTF. As DNA, the CDR3 is TGTGCCAGCAGCCAACGGTTTGAGGCTAACTATGGCTACACCTTC. This rearrangement joins TRBV3-1 to TRBJ1-2; D not certain. CDR3 length: 15 amino acids. Trimming took 2 bases from V and 0 from J, leaving 10 bases between them. Per germline, CDR1 LGHDT and CDR2 YNNKEL (reference sequence).

This clonotype has more than one count but fewer than ten. The chain combines TRBV20-1 with TRBJ2-2, with 7 positions matching TRBD1. Trimming removed 3 bases from V and 4 bases from J; junction bases left unmatched: 23. Germline values: CDR1 DFQATT, CDR2 SNEGSKA (reference sequence). CDR3 length: 20 amino acids. CDR3 DNA: TGCAGTGCTAGGATCCCCAGAGGTGACAGGGATTTAATTGGCACCGGGGAGCTGTTTTTT. It is translated as CSARIPRGDRDLIGTGELFF.

The J gene is TRBJ2-3, the V gene TRBV9, with a weak D call TRBD1 (5 bases). CDR3 length: 14 residues. The V gene lost 3 bases and the J gene lost 4 bases, with 12 bases spanning the gap. Germline V gene sequence: CDR1 SGDLS, CDR2 YYNGEE. CDR3 bases: TGTGCCAGCAGCGCCTACAGGAGACCAGATACGCAGTATTTT. It yields the protein CASSAYRRPDTQYF.

The genes are TRBV5-1 and TRBJ1-1; D not resolved. The CDR3 is made up of 16 amino acids. Germline-derived CDR1 and CDR2 are SGHRS and YFSETQ. The V gene lost 0 bases and the J gene lost 0 bases, with 12 bases spanning the gap. The CDR3 DNA reads as TGCGCCAGCAGCTTGGCCAAGATGGGGTTGAACACTGAAGCTTTCTTT. Protein: CASSLAKMGLNTEAFF.

The sample holds a few counts of this clonotype. The genes are TRBV18 and TRBJ2-3; D gene unclear. Germline assignment: CDR1 KGHSH and CDR2 LQKENI. V was clipped by 1 base and J by 0 bases, with 8 bases between them. The CDR3 spans 15 residues. DNA of the CDR3: TGTGCCAGCTCACCACAGGAAATTAGCACAGATACGCAGTATTTT. Its translation is CASSPQEISTDTQYF. Full variable domain (missing parts from reference TRBV18 and TRBJ2-3): NAGVMQNPRHLVRRRGQEARLRCSPMKGHSHVYWYRQLPEEGLKFMVYLQKENIIDESGMPKERFSAEFPKEGPSILRIQQVVRGDSAAYFCASSPQEISTDTQYFGPGTRLTVL.

The CDR3 is CASSLKGPGEKLFF. The CDR3 nucleotides are TGCGCCAGCAGCTTAAAAGGTCCGGGGGAAAAACTGTTTTTT. The J gene is TRBJ1-4, the V gene TRBV5-1; D remains unclear. The ends were cut back, 2 bases at V and 8 bases at J, with 13 bases in the middle. CDR3 length: 14 residues. Germline V gene data show CDR1 as SGHRS and CDR2 as YFSETQ. Full variable domain (remainder filled in from reference TRBV5-1 and TRBJ1-4): KAGVTQTPRYLIKTRGQQVTLSCSPISGHRSVSWYQQTPGQGLQFLFEYFSETQRNKGNFPGRFSGRQFSNSRSEMNVSTLELGDSALYLCASSLKGPGEKLFFGSGTQLSVL.

V is TRBV6-2 or TRBV6-3 and J is TRBJ2-7; no reliable D call. Germline CDR1 is MNHEY and CDR2 is SVGEGT. The CDR3 runs to 14 residues. Trimming stripped 4 bases from V and 0 bases from J, with 10 bases between. The CDR3 sequence: CASSSSFSSYEQYF. The CDR3 DNA follows: TGTGCCAGCAGTTCGTCGTTCAGCTCCTACGAGCAGTACTTC.

This clonotype was recorded at least ten times. J is TRBJ2-2 and V is TRBV29-1; D is possibly TRBD1 (6 bases). Trimming cost V 0 bases and J 2 bases, with 16 bases left between them. The CDR3 length is 17 residues. CDR1 is SQVTM, CDR2 ANQGSEA, per germline. CDR3 DNA sequence: TGCAGCGTTGAAGATCGAGAACAGGGCCTCAACACCGGGGAGCTGTTTTTT. Its protein is CSVEDREQGLNTGELFF.

This clonotype was seen more than once but under ten times. The rearrangement links TRBV5-1 to TRBJ1-1, with D possibly being TRBD1 (6 bases). V was clipped by 7 bases and J by 1 base, with 11 bases between them. The CDR3 totals 13 residues. Looked up from germline, CDR1 is SGHRS and CDR2 is YFSETQ. CDR3 DNA sequence: TGCGCCAGCGGCTCGGACAGGAACACTGAAGCTTTCTTT. Encoded protein: CASGSDRNTEAFF.

V is TRBV7-2 and J is TRBJ2-1; 10 bases fit TRBD1. The CDR3 is made up of 16 amino acids. After removal of 2 bases from V and 7 bases from J, the junction contained 8 bases not matched to a gene. Germline V gene lookup returns CDR1 SGHTA and CDR2 FQGNSA. This CDR3 is CASSLSGTGVQNEQFF. The CDR3 DNA reads as TGTGCCAGCAGCTTAAGCGGGACAGGGGTACAGAATGAGCAGTTCTTC. Full variable domain (rest looked up from reference TRBV7-2 and TRBJ2-1): GAGVSQSPSNKVTEKGKDVELRCDPISGHTALYWYRQSLGQGLEFLIYFQGNSAPDKSGLPSDRFSAERTGGSVSTLTIQRTQQEDSAVYLCASSLSGTGVQNEQFFGPGTRLTVL.

This clonotype showed up many times. The chain couples TRBV24-1 to TRBJ2-7, with D possibly being TRBD2 (5 bases). The CDR3 covers 14 residues. V dropped 8 bases and J dropped 1 base, with 14 bases sitting between them. CDR1 and CDR2 from the germline V gene are KGHDR and SFDVKD. In DNA form, the CDR3 reads TGTGCCACCATTGGACTCGGAGGTTCCTACGAGCAGTACGTC. Amino acid sequence: CATIGLGGSYEQYV.

This clonotype was detected only a few times. The rearrangement joins TRBV7-2 to TRBJ2-3; 7 positions agree with TRBD2. This CDR3 contains 15 residues. J was trimmed by 1 base and V by 5 bases; bases with no gene match: 6. Germline assignment: CDR1 SGHTA and CDR2 FQGNSA. The CDR3 coding sequence is TGTGCCAGCAGCACCCAGCGGGGACGCACAGATACGCAGTATTTT. Translating gives CASSTQRGRTDTQYF. Full variable domain (remainder filled in from reference TRBV7-2 and TRBJ2-3): GAGVSQSPSNKVTEKGKDVELRCDPISGHTALYWYRQSLGQGLEFLIYFQGNSAPDKSGLPSDRFSAERTGGSVSTLTIQRTQQEDSAVYLCASSTQRGRTDTQYFGPGTRLTVL.

J is TRBJ2-7 and V is TRBV27, with D perhaps TRBD1 (6 bases). CDR1 and CDR2 (germline): MNHEY, SMNVEV (reference sequence). The ends were cut back, 2 bases at V and 6 bases at J, with 14 bases in the middle. The CDR3 consists of 14 residues. The CDR3 here is CASSLTGTSGEQYV. The CDR3, as DNA: TGTGCCAGCAGTTTAACAGGGACCTCGGGCGAGCAGTACGTC.

This clonotype was seen a few times. CDR3 DNA sequence: TGTGCCATCTGGACTAGCGGAAACAATGAGCAGTTCTTC. This encodes CAIWTSGNNEQFF. The chain joins TRBV10-3 to TRBJ2-1, with 10 bases lining up with TRBD2. This CDR3 is 13 amino acids long. Per germline, CDR1 ENHRY and CDR2 SYGVKD. J lost 5 bases, V lost 8 bases, and 3 bases had no gene match.

A few counts support this clonotype. V gene TRBV5-6 combines with J gene TRBJ2-5, with no clear D. The ends were cut back, 2 bases at V and 3 bases at J, with 8 bases in the middle. Per germline, CDR1 SGHDT and CDR2 YYEEEE. The CDR3 is 13 residues long. The CDR3 nucleotides are TGTGCCAGCAGCTTTAACGGAGAAGAGACCCAGTACTTC. Translated: CASSFNGEETQYF.

V usage is TRBV7-9 and J usage is TRBJ1-2; D is perhaps TRBD1 (5 bases). The CDR3 consists of 15 residues. Germline assignment: CDR1 SEHNR and CDR2 FQNEAQ (reference sequence). V shed 1 base and J shed 0 bases, with 9 bases lying between them. CDR3 residues: CASSLGQGPNYGYTF. In nucleotides, the CDR3 is TGTGCCAGCAGCTTAGGCCAGGGCCCTAACTATGGCTACACCTTC.

There are a few counts of this clonotype. For the CDR3, the DNA is TGTGCCACCCGTAAGACAGGGGCGAACACTGAAGCTTTCTTT. Its translation is CATRKTGANTEAFF. The genes are TRBV24-1 and TRBJ1-1, with TRBD1 identical over 8 bases. The germline V gene encodes CDR1 KGHDR and CDR2 SFDVKD. The CDR3 loop spans 14 amino acids. With 9 bases clipped from V and 1 base from J, the junction kept 6 bases outside the gene matches.

This clonotype turned up a few times. The chain has TRBV11-2 and TRBJ2-7, with D uncertain. Deletions cut 1 base from V and 6 bases from J, with 13 bases between. Germline V gene lookup returns CDR1 SGHAT and CDR2 FQNNGV. This CDR3 is built from 14 residues. CDR3 sequence reads: CASSLVRGASEQYF. CDR3 sequence (DNA): TGTGCCAGCAGCTTAGTCAGAGGAGCAAGCGAGCAGTACTTC.

The V call is TRBV5-1, the J call TRBJ2-1; 11 bases fit TRBD2. V was pared by 4 bases and J by 9 bases, with 6 bases of the junction left unmatched. In germline, CDR1 is SGHRS, CDR2 YFSETQ. The CDR3 extends over 14 amino acids. The CDR3 nucleotides read TGCGCCAGCAGCGGGACTAGCGGCTCCTTTGAGCAGTTCTTC. Protein sequence: CASSGTSGSFEQFF.

This clonotype was observed a few times. CDR3: CASSPGLAGIWNEQFF. CDR3 nucleotide sequence: TGTGCCAGCAGCCCCGGACTAGCGGGAATTTGGAATGAGCAGTTCTTC. This rearrangement joins TRBV7-7 to TRBJ2-1, with TRBD2 matching 12 bases. Germline CDR1 and CDR2: SSHAT and FNYEAQ (reference sequence). J gave up 7 bases and V 5 bases, and 9 bases lay outside the gene matches. CDR3 length: 16 amino acids. Supplemented by reference TRBV7-7 and TRBJ2-1, the full variable domain reads GAGVSQSPRYKVTKRGQDVTLRCDPISSHATLYWYQQALGQGPEFLTYFNYEAQPDKSGLPSDRFSAERPEGSISTLTIQRTEQRDSAMYRCASSPGLAGIWNEQFFGPGTRLTVL.

This clonotype was counted at least ten times. The CDR3 nucleotides are TGCGCCAGCAGCTTTGGGACTGTTACTTCCTCTGGCCAGTACTTC. Translation gives CASSFGTVTSSGQYF. J is TRBJ2-5 and V is TRBV5-1; a possible D gene is TRBD2 (6 bases). Germline values: CDR1 SGHRS, CDR2 YFSETQ. The CDR3 is 15 amino acids. V lost 2 bases, J lost 10 bases, and 21 bases lay in between.

This clonotype was detected many times. The chain has TRBV4-2 and TRBJ2-3; D gene uncertain. The germline V and J ends were trimmed by 2 bases and 2 bases, with 2 bases remaining between them. The V gene's germline CDR1 is LGHNA and CDR2 YNFKEQ. The CDR3 spans 12 residues. CDR3 sequence (DNA): TGTGCCAGCAGCCAATACACAGATACGCAGTATTTT. Its protein is CASSQYTDTQYF.

This clonotype was recorded a few times. The CDR3 here is CASSLTLAEITDTQYF. The CDR3 DNA reads TGTGCCAGCAGCTTGACGCTAGCGGAGATCACAGATACGCAGTATTTT. The rearrangement links TRBV7-9 to TRBJ2-3, with TRBD2 matching over 7 bases. The CDR3 totals 16 residues. The germline V gene encodes CDR1 SEHNR and CDR2 FQNEAQ (reference sequence). Losses at the gene ends were 3 bases for V and 2 bases for J; bases not matched to a gene: 8.

The rearrangement links TRBV4-2 to TRBJ2-3; TRBD2 might be the D (6 bases). V was trimmed by 0 bases and J by 6 bases, leaving 16 bases between them. The germline V gene encodes CDR1 LGHNA and CDR2 YNFKEQ. This CDR3 spans 16 amino acids. The CDR3 DNA reads as TGTGCCAGCAGCCAAGACAGGGACTCCGGCGGGGATACGCAGTATTTT. Its translation: CASSQDRDSGGDTQYF.

The chain employs TRBV2 and TRBJ2-5; D tentatively fits TRBD1 or TRBD2 (5 bases each). Trimming shortened V by 1 base and J by 7 bases, and 13 bases separated the two germline ends. The CDR3 has 14 amino acids. Germline-derived CDR1 and CDR2 are SNHLY and FYNNEI. CDR3 DNA: TGTGCCAGCAGTGAAGTGCCGGGGCCGTTGACCCAGTACTTC. Residues: CASSEVPGPLTQYF.